These 15 T cell receptor beta chains share one sample of origin, sequenced in a study of control samples from healthy donors and cancer patients. The table came from immunoSEQ multiplex PCR; TCRdb's copy has only in-frame clones and leaves some out. The sample contains fewer than 200,000 clones, around 90% of which appear only once. Sequencing used blood. The receptors originated from a woman aged 30 to 39 in good health.

V gene TRBV7-9 combines with J gene TRBJ2-3; D possibly uses TRBD1 or TRBD2 (5 bases each). This CDR3 spans 15 amino acids. The germline gives CDR1 SEHNR, CDR2 FQNEAQ (reference sequence). V was shortened by 5 bases and J by 2 bases, with 14 bases between the two germline ends. For the CDR3, the DNA is TGTGCCAGCAGCCCGGGGACGGCCGACACAGATACGCAGTATTTT. It codes for CASSPGTADTDTQYF.

DNA of the CDR3: TGTGCCAGCAGTTTACCAACAGGGTTCAGTGGCTACACCTTC. Amino acids: CASSLPTGFSGYTF. The J gene is TRBJ1-2, the V gene TRBV28; D perhaps matches TRBD1 (6 bases). From germline, CDR1 is MDHEN and CDR2 SYDVKM. This CDR3 has 14 residues. The ends were cut back, 2 bases at V and 7 bases at J, with 14 bases in the middle.

The chain is built from TRBV5-1 and TRBJ1-4; D unclear. The CDR3 length is 14 residues. V was shortened by 1 base and J by 4 bases, with 8 bases between the two germline ends. Germline CDR1 SGHRS, CDR2 YFSETQ. The CDR3 region is CASSLYSGNEKLFF. CDR3 DNA sequence: TGCGCCAGCAGCTTGTACAGCGGTAATGAAAAACTGTTTTTT.

The gene calls are TRBV6-5 and TRBJ1-1; D is unresolved. Germline CDR1 is MNHEY and CDR2 is SVGAGI. V lost 2 bases to trimming and J lost 1 base, with 5 bases between them. CDR3 length: 13 residues. The CDR3 protein is CASSYVQNTEAFF. CDR3 nucleotides: TGTGCCAGCAGTTACGTACAGAACACTGAAGCTTTCTTT.

The chain carries TRBV20-1 and TRBJ1-4, with D possibly being TRBD1 (6 bases). Germline V CDR1 and CDR2: DFQATT, SNEGSKA (reference sequence). There are 13 residues in the CDR3. V shed 3 bases and J shed 5 bases, with 10 bases lying between them. CDR3 in amino acids: CSASAQGNEKLFF. CDR3 sequence (DNA): TGCAGTGCTAGTGCCCAGGGGAATGAAAAACTGTTTTTT.

This clone appeared a single time. The V and J genes are TRBV5-6 and TRBJ2-3; D gene unclear. V gave up 3 bases and J gave up 0 bases, with 8 bases separating them. The CDR3 contains 14 residues. Germline CDR1 SGHDT, CDR2 YYEEEE. The chain's CDR3 is CASSWWRSTDTQYF. The DNA for the CDR3 is TGTGCCAGCAGCTGGTGGCGGAGCACAGATACGCAGTATTTT.

This clone appeared once. V is TRBV10-3 and J is TRBJ2-7; D is perhaps TRBD1 or TRBD2 (5 bases each). The germline V gene has CDR1 ENHRY and CDR2 SYGVKD. This CDR3 is built from 15 residues. With 7 bases removed from V and 2 bases from J, the gap between germline ends came to 18 bases. The CDR3 loop is CAIKDADGATYEQYF. The CDR3 DNA reads as TGTGCCATCAAGGATGCTGACGGGGCCACCTACGAGCAGTACTTC.

The chain is built from TRBV6-1 and TRBJ1-2, with 7 bases aligning to TRBD1. Trimming removed 1 base from V and 8 bases from J; junction bases left unmatched: 7. The CDR3 sequence is 14 residues long. Per germline, CDR1 MNHNS and CDR2 SASEGT. CDR3: CASSEGTRGGGYTF. The CDR3 region has the DNA TGTGCCAGCAGTGAAGGTACGCGAGGGGGCGGCTACACCTTC.

The chain is built from TRBV7-8 and TRBJ2-1; possible D gene TRBD2, 5 bases. CDR3 length: 15 amino acids. CDR1 and CDR2 from the germline V gene are SGHVS and FQNEAQ. V gave up 1 base and J gave up 8 bases, with 15 bases separating them. The CDR3 coding sequence is TGTGCCAGCAGCTTAGAGGAGGCTAGGTACGATGAGCAGTTCTTC. Translation gives CASSLEEARYDEQFF.

The J gene is TRBJ2-3, the V gene TRBV3-1 (or the pseudogene TRBV3-2); 8 bases map to TRBD2. Germline V gene lookup returns CDR1 LGHDT and CDR2 YNNKEL (reference sequence). The CDR3 runs 16 residues. J lost 5 bases, V lost 0 bases, and 7 bases had no gene match. CDR3: CASSQDLGGEGDTQYF. The CDR3 bases are TGTGCCAGCAGCCAAGATCTCGGGGGGGAGGGAGATACGCAGTATTTT.

In the case of this clone: Other DNA sequences in the sample encode the same CDR3. This chain uses TRBV5-4 with TRBJ2-7; tentatively, D is TRBD2 (5 bases). The germline V gene encodes CDR1 SGHNT and CDR2 YYREEE (reference sequence). The V end lost 3 bases, the J end lost 2 bases, and 12 bases lay between the germline ends. The CDR3 is made up of 14 amino acids. The CDR3 coding sequence is TGTGCCAGCAGCTCGGGAACTGGAGCCTACGAGCAGTACTTC. Amino acid sequence: CASSSGTGAYEQYF.

The genes are TRBV7-2 and TRBJ1-6; the match to TRBD1 covers 11 bases. Germline CDR1 is SGHTA and CDR2 is FQGNSA. V trimming: 5 bases; J trimming: 7 bases; junction bases outside the gene matches: 7. CDR3 length: 16 amino acids. The CDR3 is CASSLGTGGGNSPLHF. CDR3 sequence (DNA): TGTGCCAGCAGCCTAGGGACAGGGGGTGGGAATTCACCCCTCCACTTT.

This clone was found once. CDR3: CASSQAGQGGSGANVLTF. The DNA of the CDR3 is TGTGCCAGCAGCCAAGCCGGACAGGGAGGGTCTGGGGCCAACGTCCTGACTTTC. The rearrangement joins TRBV4-2 to TRBJ2-6; D possibly corresponds to TRBD1 (8 bases). Trimming stripped 1 base from V and 1 base from J, with 14 bases between. CDR3 size: 18 residues. Looked up from germline, CDR1 is LGHNA and CDR2 is YNFKEQ.

This clone was seen only a few times. The V and J genes are TRBV10-1 and TRBJ2-5; TRBD2 agrees at 12 bases. CDR3 length: 16 amino acids. Unmatched junction bases numbered 3, after V lost 3 bases and J lost 1 base. Germline loops: CDR1 WNHNN, CDR2 SYGVQD (reference sequence). CDR3 sequence (DNA): TGCGCCAGCAGTGACCAACTAGCGGGGGGCCAAGAGACCCAGTACTTC. This encodes CASSDQLAGGQETQYF.

The chain uses TRBV9 and TRBJ1-6; 8 nucleotides match TRBD1. The CDR3 runs to 14 residues. The junction had 4 bases not matched to a gene; V was cut back by 3 bases and J by 8 bases. The germline gives CDR1 SGDLS, CDR2 YYNGEE. This chain's CDR3 is CASSADRGDSPLHF. CDR3 bases: TGTGCCAGCAGCGCCGACAGGGGAGATTCACCCCTCCACTTT.